Sequencing of this TCR beta chain was carried out in a study of blood T cell repertoires in COVID-19. Study-level background: T cells, B-cell-depleted T cells, or PBMCs supplied cDNA or gDNA.

Losses at the gene ends were 6 bases for V and 1 base for J; bases not matched to a gene: 3. The V gene's germline CDR1 is SNHLY and CDR2 FYNNEI. The CDR3 has 13 residues. Original data processing: Reference gene primer amplification in the assay estimated nucleated cell counts. Some clones are missing from TCRdb's copy, which holds only in-frame ones; the method was immunoSEQ multiplex PCR. V and J calls and clone size are copied from that table; D and trimming were computed from the DNA. The table has roughly 250,000 clones, approximately 80% seen once. The chain employs TRBV2 and TRBJ2-7; 7 nucleotides line up with TRBD1. The sequence derives from a human donor in a cohort sampled during active COVID-19. Sequences were obtained from peripheral blood. The CDR3: CASSWDSSYEQYF. CDR3 DNA sequence: TGTGCCAGCAGCTGGGACAGTTCCTACGAGCAGTACTTC.